This T cell receptor beta chain was retrieved from a study of cytomegalovirus exposure and HLA in healthy donors. Regarding the study as a whole: Of the V segments, some could not be distinguished, including TRBV6-2 and TRBV6-3, and were excluded. CMV serostatus was the sole immune exposure information available. Cytomegalovirus-associated TCR beta chains were listed, numbering around 150.

Germline loops: CDR1 MGHRA, CDR2 YSYEKL. The CDR3 is 16 amino acids. The junction had 9 bases not matched to a gene; V was cut back by 1 base and J by 5 bases. PCR involved 60 Vbeta and 13 Jbeta primers. The table came from immunoSEQ multiplex PCR; TCRdb's copy has only in-frame clones and leaves some out. The sample carries roughly 110,000 clones, roughly 80% recorded once. A remark on this clone: Its antigen is as yet unknown.

Sequencing was done on a sample of PBMCs. This clonotype originated in a man aged 25 to 45 in good health and CMV-seronegative. The chain joins TRBV4-1 to TRBJ2-7; 9 bases are a match to TRBD2. This CDR3 reads CASSQGSAGGLDEQYF. In DNA form, the CDR3 reads TGCGCCAGCAGCCAAGGGTCAGCGGGGGGCCTCGACGAGCAGTACTTC.